This passage covers 8 T cell receptor beta chains from one sample sequenced in a study of PD-1 blockade in classical Hodgkin lymphoma. The table came from immunoSEQ multiplex PCR; TCRdb's copy has only in-frame clones and leaves some out. This table holds under 25,000 clones, about 78% found once. All patients relapsed after autologous stem cell transplantation, and brentuximab vedotin exposure varied. The source material was peripheral blood mononuclear cells (PBMCs), sampled before the second cycle of nivolumab. Receptor source: a human donor with classical Hodgkin lymphoma.

This clone was seen a single time. V gene TRBV5-1 combines with J gene TRBJ2-2, with 7 bases aligning to TRBD1. The V and J ends lost 4 bases and 4 bases, in that order; junction bases with no gene match: 7. The CDR3 contains 15 residues. Germline V gene sequence: CDR1 SGHRS, CDR2 YFSETQ. CDR3 protein: CASSQGVVGTGELFF. CDR3 nucleotide sequence: TGCGCCAGCAGCCAGGGGGTCGTTGGCACCGGGGAGCTGTTTTTT.

V is TRBV27 and J is TRBJ1-2; no firm D call. The CDR3 is 13 residues long. CDR1 and CDR2 (germline): MNHEY, SMNVEV (reference sequence). V gave up 6 bases and J gave up 0 bases, with 8 bases separating them. CDR3 region: CASRAVSNYGYTF. Here the CDR3 DNA reads TGTGCCAGCAGGGCCGTCTCTAACTATGGCTACACCTTC.

V gene TRBV19 combines with J gene TRBJ1-1; 8 nucleotides match TRBD1. The CDR3 covers 16 residues. Germline V gene sequence: CDR1 LNHDA, CDR2 SQIVND (reference sequence). Trimming at V came to 6 bases and at J to 4 bases, leaving 13 bases not matched to a gene. CDR3 DNA sequence: TGTGCCAGTAGGATGAGACAGGGGCTTGGAGGCACTGAAGCTTTCTTT. This codes for CASRMRQGLGGTEAFF.

The rearrangement joins TRBV19 to TRBJ1-1; D gene uncertain. The V gene lost 1 base and the J gene lost 11 bases, with 14 bases spanning the gap. This CDR3 region has 13 residues. Germline CDR1 is LNHDA and CDR2 is SQIVND (reference sequence). The CDR3 region is CASSIARTDGAFF. The CDR3 DNA reads TGTGCCAGTAGTATAGCGAGGACTGATGGGGCTTTCTTT.

This clone was seen only a few times. J is TRBJ2-2 and V is TRBV6-6; 8 bases match TRBD1. The V segment lost 6 bases and the J segment 6 bases; nucleotides outside the gene matches: 12. Germline-derived CDR1 and CDR2 are MNHNY and SVGAGI (reference sequence). This CDR3 has 16 residues. The CDR3 bases are TGTGCCAGCAGAGAACCAGGACAGGGAAAGGCCGGGGAGCTGTTTTTT. Encoded protein: CASREPGQGKAGELFF.

The chain combines TRBV10-1 with TRBJ2-5, with D perhaps matching TRBD1 (6 bases). Trimming took off 6 bases at V and 2 bases at J, with 16 bases between the two ends. Germline-derived CDR1 and CDR2 are WNHNN and SYGVQD (reference sequence). This CDR3 region has 15 residues. CDR3 nucleotide sequence: TGCGCCAGCAGCAGGGGCGATACAACTCAAGAGACCCAGTACTTC. Translated, it gives CASSRGDTTQETQYF.

The V gene is TRBV28, the J gene TRBJ2-3; D gene uncertain. CDR1 is MDHEN and CDR2 is SYDVKM in the germline V gene. Trimming left V 5 bases short and J 2 bases short, with 5 bases between. The CDR3 has 12 amino acids. The CDR3 is CASSPTTDTQYF. The CDR3 DNA sequence: TGTGCCAGCAGTCCCACCACAGATACGCAGTATTTT.

This sequence joins TRBV19 and TRBJ2-7; the match to TRBD1 covers 7 bases. Germline V CDR1 and CDR2: LNHDA, SQIVND (reference sequence). V trimming: 5 bases; J trimming: 3 bases; junction bases outside the gene matches: 4. The CDR3 loop spans 13 amino acids. The chain's CDR3 is CASSFRTGYEQYF. The CDR3 bases are TGTGCCAGTAGTTTCCGGACAGGCTACGAGCAGTACTTC.